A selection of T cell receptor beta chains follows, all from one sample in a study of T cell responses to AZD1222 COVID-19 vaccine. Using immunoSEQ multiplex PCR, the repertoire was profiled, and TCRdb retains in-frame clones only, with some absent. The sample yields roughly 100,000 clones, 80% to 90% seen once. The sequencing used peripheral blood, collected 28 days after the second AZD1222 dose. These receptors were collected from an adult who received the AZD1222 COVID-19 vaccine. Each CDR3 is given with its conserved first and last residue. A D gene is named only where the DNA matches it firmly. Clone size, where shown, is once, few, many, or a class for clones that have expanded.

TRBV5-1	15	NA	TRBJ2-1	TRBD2	CASSPGLALDNEQFF	TGCGCCAGCAGCCCTGGACTAGCGCTTGACAATGAGCAGTTCTTC
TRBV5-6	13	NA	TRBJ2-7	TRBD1	CASSLTGAHEQYF	TGTGCCAGCAGCTTGACAGGGGCCCACGAGCAGTACTTC
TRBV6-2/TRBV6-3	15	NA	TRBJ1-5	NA	CASRYRELSNQPQHF	TGTGCCAGCAGATACAGGGAACTTAGCAATCAGCCCCAGCATTTT
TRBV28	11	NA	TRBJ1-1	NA	CASLDQTEAFF	TGTGCCAGCTTGGACCAAACTGAAGCTTTCTTT
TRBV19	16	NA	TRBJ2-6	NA	CASSIGQPSGANVLTF	TGTGCCAGTAGTATCGGACAGCCCTCTGGGGCCAACGTCCTGACTTTC
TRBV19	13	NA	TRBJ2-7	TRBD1	CASKDDRDNEQYF	TGTGCCAGTAAGGATGACAGGGACAACGAGCAGTACTTC
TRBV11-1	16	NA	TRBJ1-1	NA	CASSSFWRGQYTEAFF	TGTGCCAGCAGCTCGTTTTGGAGGGGCCAGTACACTGAAGCTTTCTTT
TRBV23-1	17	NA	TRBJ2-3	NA	CASSQSAQGSCTDTQYF	TGCGCCAGCAGTCAATCCGCCCAGGGGAGTTGCACAGATACGCAGTATTTT
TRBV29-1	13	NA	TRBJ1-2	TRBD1	CSVGRDRGYGYTF	TGCAGCGTAGGCCGGGACAGGGGCTATGGCTACACCTTC
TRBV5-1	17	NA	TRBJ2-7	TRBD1	CASSLRYPGQGPYEQYF	TGCGCCAGCAGCCTACGATATCCGGGACAGGGGCCCTACGAGCAGTACTTC
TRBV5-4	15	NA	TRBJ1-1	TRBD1	CASSFTGGLSTEAFF	TGTGCCAGCAGCTTTACAGGGGGCCTGAGCACTGAAGCTTTCTTT
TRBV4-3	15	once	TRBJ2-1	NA	CASSQGGGSAGEQFF	TGCGCCAGCAGCCAAGGAGGAGGGTCGGCTGGAGAGCAGTTCTTC
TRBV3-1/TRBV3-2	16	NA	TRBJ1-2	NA	CASSQEGLKTNYGYTF	TGTGCCAGCAGCCAAGAGGGTCTTAAAACTAACTATGGCTACACCTTC
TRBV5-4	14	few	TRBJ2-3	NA	CASSFGGGTDTQYF	TGTGCCAGCAGCTTTGGCGGGGGCACAGATACGCAGTATTTT
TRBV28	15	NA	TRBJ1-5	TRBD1	CASSFAGTENQPQHF	TGTGCCAGCAGTTTCGCCGGGACAGAAAATCAGCCCCAGCATTTT
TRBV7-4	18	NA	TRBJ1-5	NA	CASSPELWCRPGGQPQHF	TGTGCCAGCAGCCCAGAGTTGTGGTGCAGGCCTGGGGGTCAGCCCCAGCATTTT
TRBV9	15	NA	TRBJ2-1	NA	CASSPFPRGNNEQFF	TGTGCCAGCAGCCCCTTCCCGAGGGGAAACAATGAGCAGTTCTTC
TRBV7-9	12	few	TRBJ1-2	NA	CASSRDYYGYTF	TGTGCCAGCAGCCGTGATTACTATGGCTACACCTTC
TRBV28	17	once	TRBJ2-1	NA	CASSFSRKWGSYNEQFF	TGTGCCAGCAGTTTCTCCCGGAAATGGGGCTCCTACAATGAGCAGTTCTTC
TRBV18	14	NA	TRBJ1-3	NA	CASSDEGTGNTIYF	TGTGCCAGCTCGGACGAGGGAACTGGAAACACCATATATTTT
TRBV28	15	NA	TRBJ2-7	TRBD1	CASSLSDRGRGKQYF	TGTGCCAGCAGTTTAAGCGACAGGGGCCGGGGAAAGCAGTACTTC
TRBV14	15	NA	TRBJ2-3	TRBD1	CASSLWDRELGTQYF	TGTGCCAGCAGCCTATGGGACAGGGAGCTTGGTACGCAGTATTTT
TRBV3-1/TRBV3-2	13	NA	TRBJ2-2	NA	CASSPGRWGELFF	TGTGCCAGCAGCCCGGGGAGGTGGGGCGAGCTGTTTTTT
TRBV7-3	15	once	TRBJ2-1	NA	CASSLELSGHNEQFF	TGTGCCAGCAGCTTAGAGCTTAGCGGCCACAATGAGCAGTTCTTC
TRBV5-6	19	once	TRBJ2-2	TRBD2	CASSLDLRTSGRRTGELFF	TGTGCCAGCAGCTTGGACCTTCGGACTAGCGGGAGGCGGACCGGGGAGCTGTTTTTT
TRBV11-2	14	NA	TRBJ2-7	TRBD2	CASSPAGGPYEQYF	TGTGCCAGCAGCCCAGCGGGAGGCCCCTACGAGCAGTACTTC
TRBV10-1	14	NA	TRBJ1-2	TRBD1	CASSPGQGPIGYTF	TGCGCCAGCAGCCCTGGACAGGGACCTATTGGCTACACCTTC
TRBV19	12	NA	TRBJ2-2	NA	CASSMGPGELFF	TGTGCCAGTAGTATGGGACCCGGGGAGCTGTTTTTT
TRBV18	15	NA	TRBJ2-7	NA	CASSPRVASEDEQYF	TGTGCCAGCTCACCACGGGTGGCTAGCGAAGACGAGCAGTACTTC
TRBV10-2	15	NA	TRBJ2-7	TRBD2	CASSEPLAGVDEQYF	TGCGCCAGCAGTGAACCACTAGCGGGAGTAGACGAGCAGTACTTC
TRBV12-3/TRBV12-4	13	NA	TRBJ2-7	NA	CASTRDHSYEQYF	TGTGCCAGCACCAGGGACCACTCCTACGAGCAGTACTTC
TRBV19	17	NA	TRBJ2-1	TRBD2	CASSIGGRPSSYNEQFF	TGTGCCAGTAGTATAGGCGGGAGACCTAGCTCCTACAATGAGCAGTTCTTC
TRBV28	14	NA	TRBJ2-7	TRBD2	CASTSAGGSYEQYF	TGTGCCAGCACCTCTGCGGGAGGGTCCTACGAGCAGTACTTC
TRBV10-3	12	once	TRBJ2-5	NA	CAISGGEETQYF	TGTGCCATCAGTGGGGGCGAAGAGACCCAGTACTTC
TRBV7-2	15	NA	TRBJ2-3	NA	CASSSLVGGTDTQYF	TGTGCCAGCAGCTCTCTGGTAGGGGGCACAGATACGCAGTATTTT
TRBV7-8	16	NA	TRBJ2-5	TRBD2	CASSLGPAGGQETQYF	TGTGCCAGCAGCTTAGGGCCAGCGGGAGGGCAAGAGACCCAGTACTTC
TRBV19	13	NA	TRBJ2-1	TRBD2	CASSIRLAFEQFF	TGTGCCAGTAGTATACGACTAGCTTTTGAGCAGTTCTTC
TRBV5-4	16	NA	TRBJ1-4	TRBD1	CASSWAQTGGQEKLFF	TGTGCCAGCAGCTGGGCTCAGACAGGGGGCCAAGAAAAACTGTTTTTT
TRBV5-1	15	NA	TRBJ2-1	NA	CASNRDSLSYNEQFF	TGCGCCAGCAATCGGGACTCCCTCTCCTACAATGAGCAGTTCTTC
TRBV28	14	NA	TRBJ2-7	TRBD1	CASIPGTGPYEQYF	TGTGCCAGCATACCCGGGACAGGGCCCTACGAGCAGTACTTC
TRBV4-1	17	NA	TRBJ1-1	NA	CASRGSPGGEADTEAFF	TGCGCCAGCAGGGGTAGCCCCGGGGGCGAAGCGGACACTGAAGCTTTCTTT
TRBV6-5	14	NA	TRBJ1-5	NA	CASSLRDFNQPQHF	TGTGCCAGCAGTTTACGGGATTTCAATCAGCCCCAGCATTTT
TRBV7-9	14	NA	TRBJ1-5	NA	CASSLGGQGQPQHF	TGTGCCAGCAGCTTAGGGGGGCAGGGGCAGCCCCAGCATTTT
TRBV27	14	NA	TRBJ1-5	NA	CASSLRQSNQPQHF	TGTGCCAGCAGTTTACGGCAGTCGAATCAGCCCCAGCATTTT
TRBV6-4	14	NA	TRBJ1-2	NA	CASSDSGGKYGYTF	TGTGCCAGCAGTGACTCGGGGGGCAAGTATGGCTACACCTTC